Listed below are T cell receptor beta chains from one sample, sequenced in a study of shared clonotypes between healthy human individuals. Method: immunoSEQ multiplex PCR; TCRdb's copy keeps in-frame clones and lacks some. The sample consists of about 2 million clones, roughly 94% of them appearing once. The sequenced sample consisted of naive CD4+ T cells sorted from blood. The receptors shown here come from a young man in good health. Both conserved end residues are part of each CDR3. D genes are given only for firm matches. Clone size is not always given. Where it is, it says once, few, many or a class for expanded clones.

CDR3,DNA,J,V,size,D
CASSPYFRGPTGELFF,TGTGCCAGCAGCCCATATTTCCGAGGGCCCACCGGGGAGCTGTTTTTT,TRBJ2-2,TRBV28,-,-
CASSFTGYEQYF,TGTGCCAGCAGCTTTACGGGGTACGAGCAGTACTTC,TRBJ2-7,TRBV11-2,-,-
CASSPIGSPYEQYF,TGTGCCAGCAGTCCTATTGGGAGCCCCTACGAGCAGTACTTC,TRBJ2-7,TRBV11-2,-,-
CAWLYSNQPQHF,TGTGCCTGGCTCTATAGCAATCAGCCCCAGCATTTT,TRBJ1-5,TRBV30,once,-
CAWSRLAGYEQYF,TGTGCCTGGAGTAGGCTAGCGGGGTACGAGCAGTACTTC,TRBJ2-7,TRBV30,-,TRBD2
CAWATGSNEKLFF,TGTGCCTGGGCCACCGGGTCTAATGAAAAACTGTTTTTT,TRBJ1-4,TRBV30,-,-
CASNFNTMIPNQPQHF,TGTGCCAGCAACTTTAACACGATGATCCCCAATCAGCCCCAGCATTTT,TRBJ1-5,TRBV6-6,-,-
CASSLTSGGRYNEQFF,TGTGCCAGCAGCCTGACTAGCGGGGGGAGGTACAATGAGCAGTTCTTC,TRBJ2-1,TRBV5-6,-,TRBD2
CASSPRLTSGRETQYF,TGTGCCAGCTCACCAAGGTTAACTAGCGGGAGAGAGACCCAGTACTTC,TRBJ2-5,TRBV18,-,TRBD2
CASSNSLPGERSTDTQYF,TGTGCCAGCAGTAACTCTCTTCCGGGGGAGCGATCCACAGATACGCAGTATTTT,TRBJ2-3,TRBV11-2,-,-
CAISESERGHGYTF,TGTGCCATCAGTGAGTCGGAGAGGGGCCATGGCTACACCTTC,TRBJ1-2,TRBV10-3,few,-
CASSSTMLYGYTF,TGTGCCAGCAGCAGCACTATGCTTTATGGCTACACCTTC,TRBJ1-2,TRBV7-2,-,-
CASSLVVGSGGEAFF,TGCGCCAGCAGCTTGGTCGTTGGGTCAGGAGGAGAAGCTTTCTTT,TRBJ1-1,TRBV5-1,-,-
CASSLGQPNSPLHF,TGTGCCAGCAGTTTGGGACAGCCTAATTCACCCCTCCACTTT,TRBJ1-6,TRBV28,-,TRBD1
CASSEVQESYEQYF,TGTGCCAGCAGTGAAGTTCAGGAATCCTACGAGCAGTACTTC,TRBJ2-7,TRBV2,-,-
CSGGLANEQFF,TGCAGTGGAGGACTAGCCAATGAGCAGTTCTTC,TRBJ2-1,TRBV20-1,-,TRBD2
CASSEILQETQYF,TGTGCCAGCAGTGAAATACTCCAAGAGACCCAGTACTTC,TRBJ2-5,TRBV6-1,-,-
CAISRGLDASYEQYF,TGTGCCATCAGTCGGGGACTAGATGCCTCCTACGAGCAGTACTTC,TRBJ2-7,TRBV10-3,once,TRBD2
CASSYGQGALDGYTF,TGTGCCAGCAGCTACGGACAGGGGGCGTTGGATGGCTACACCTTC,TRBJ1-2,TRBV7-9,-,TRBD1
CASSLGMEGRTEAFF,TGTGCCAGCAGCTTGGGGATGGAGGGTAGGACTGAAGCTTTCTTT,TRBJ1-1,TRBV7-3,-,-
CASSDWGGYEKLFF,TGTGCCAGCAGTGATTGGGGAGGTTATGAAAAACTGTTTTTT,TRBJ1-4,TRBV6-1,-,-
CASSLVSQGAFSGDTQYF,TGTGCCAGCAGCTTGGTATCACAGGGGGCGTTCAGTGGTGATACGCAGTATTTT,TRBJ2-3,TRBV5-6,-,TRBD1
CASYSGALSGNTIYF,TGTGCCAGCTATTCGGGGGCTCTCTCTGGAAACACCATATATTTT,TRBJ1-3,TRBV28,once,-
CASSDQSLSSGANVLTF,TGCGCCAGCAGTGACCAATCCTTGAGCTCTGGGGCCAACGTCCTGACTTTC,TRBJ2-6,TRBV10-1,once,-
CAITLDRKNGNTIYF,TGTGCCATCACCCTCGACAGGAAGAACGGAAACACCATATATTTT,TRBJ1-3,TRBV10-3,-,-
CASSLREFNYGYTF,TGTGCCAGCTCACTTCGGGAGTTTAACTATGGCTACACCTTC,TRBJ1-2,TRBV18,-,-
CASSFGRLAGRLTDTQYF,TGTGCCAGCAGCTTCGGCCGGTTAGCGGGTCGTCTCACAGATACGCAGTATTTT,TRBJ2-3,TRBV11-2,-,TRBD2
CASNRDFGANVLTF,TGTGCCAGCAACCGGGATTTTGGGGCCAACGTCCTGACTTTC,TRBJ2-6,TRBV27,-,-
CASSRRPGQGAYEQYF,TGTGCCAGCAGTCGGCGTCCGGGACAGGGGGCGTACGAGCAGTACTTC,TRBJ2-7,TRBV2,-,TRBD1
CASSVTARGSNQPQHF,TGTGCCAGTAGCGTTACCGCGAGGGGGAGCAATCAGCCCCAGCATTTT,TRBJ1-5,TRBV19,-,-
CASNKGALLDEQYF,TGCGCCAGCAACAAGGGGGCATTATTGGACGAGCAGTACTTC,TRBJ2-7,TRBV5-1,-,TRBD1
CAWTLTGGLGTYEQYF,TGTGCCTGGACCTTGACCGGAGGACTCGGCACCTACGAGCAGTACTTC,TRBJ2-7,TRBV30,-,-
CASSDPQGRRGLYEQYF,TGTGCCAGCAGTGACCCCCAAGGGCGCAGGGGGCTCTACGAGCAGTACTTC,TRBJ2-7,TRBV6-1,once,TRBD1
CASSLMGPQLYGYTF,TGTGCCAGCAGCTTAATGGGGCCCCAGCTCTATGGCTACACCTTC,TRBJ1-2,TRBV7-9,-,-
CASSLALYRTGTGELFF,TGTGCCAGCAGCTTAGCGCTATACCGGACAGGGACCGGGGAGCTGTTTTTT,TRBJ2-2,TRBV7-6,-,TRBD1
CASSLGPASTDTQYF,TGTGCCAGCAGCTTAGGACCCGCTAGCACAGATACGCAGTATTTT,TRBJ2-3,TRBV11-3,-,-
CASSYGTGVTYEQYF,TGTGCCAGCAGTTACGGGACAGGGGTGACCTACGAGCAGTACTTC,TRBJ2-7,TRBV6-6,-,TRBD1
CASVSGDSENYGYTF,TGTGCCTCAGTAAGCGGGGACAGCGAGAACTATGGCTACACCTTC,TRBJ1-2,TRBV18,-,TRBD1
CASRPGPGKGYTF,TGCGCCAGCAGACCGGGCCCCGGGAAGGGCTACACCTTC,TRBJ1-2,TRBV5-1,-,-
CASSPWLLTTNLYEQYF,TGTGCCAGCAGCCCATGGTTGTTGACTACCAATTTATACGAGCAGTACTTC,TRBJ2-7,TRBV7-9,-,-
CASSFRTGYEQYF,TGCGCCAGCAGCTTTAGGACAGGGTACGAGCAGTACTTC,TRBJ2-7,TRBV5-1,-,TRBD1
CAISEGGTTYEQYF,TGTGCCATCAGTGAGGGGGGAACAACCTACGAGCAGTACTTC,TRBJ2-7,TRBV10-3,-,-
CASSLDRGGTEAFF,TGCGCCAGCAGCTTGGACAGGGGGGGAACTGAAGCTTTCTTT,TRBJ1-1,TRBV5-1,-,TRBD1
CASSPLAGDSWNEQFF,TGTGCCAGTAGTCCTCTAGCGGGAGATAGTTGGAATGAGCAGTTCTTC,TRBJ2-1,TRBV19,-,TRBD2
CASSGTGLAGQETQYF,TGTGCCAGCAGCGGGACAGGACTAGCGGGTCAAGAGACCCAGTACTTC,TRBJ2-5,TRBV9,-,TRBD2
CASSPLAGGYNEQFF,TGTGCCAGCTCACCGCTGGCGGGGGGCTACAATGAGCAGTTCTTC,TRBJ2-1,TRBV18,-,TRBD2
CASSHPGQKETQYF,TGCGCCAGCAGCCATCCGGGACAGAAAGAGACCCAGTACTTC,TRBJ2-5,TRBV4-1,-,TRBD1
CASTWGDWTNSPLHF,TGTGCCAGCACCTGGGGGGACTGGACTAATTCACCCCTCCACTTT,TRBJ1-6,TRBV6-1,-,-
CASSPRTSGTPSYNEQFF,TGTGCCAGCAGCCCCCGGACTAGCGGGACCCCTAGCTACAATGAGCAGTTCTTC,TRBJ2-1,TRBV9,-,TRBD2
CASIPGVSDDQPQHF,TGTGCCAGCATACCAGGAGTGTCGGATGATCAGCCCCAGCATTTT,TRBJ1-5,TRBV21-1,-,-
CASSSSAGSREQYF,TGTGCCAGCAGCTCCTCTGCGGGCAGCCGGGAGCAGTACTTC,TRBJ2-7,TRBV7-9,-,-
CAISELEGGPYGYTF,TGTGCCATCAGTGAGTTGGAGGGTGGCCCCTATGGCTACACCTTC,TRBJ1-2,TRBV10-3,-,-
CASSLQQQETQYF,TGTGCCAGCAGCTTGCAACAGCAAGAGACCCAGTACTTC,TRBJ2-5,TRBV5-6,-,-
CASSPSGTGGHEQFF,TGTGCCAGCAGCCCGTCCGGGACAGGGGGTCATGAGCAGTTCTTC,TRBJ2-1,TRBV7-2,-,TRBD1